The 30 T cell receptor beta chains below all came from one sample that was sequenced in a study of blood T cells in healthy people across ages. The use of a sample-barcoded 5' primer and a J-beta primer mix characterized a second PCR of roughly 6 to 11 cycles. One entry per CDR3 protein results from TCRdb running MiXCR on the 5' RACE reads. The table has 1,100,000 or so distinct CDR3 sequences, more than 35% seen once. Sequenced material: blood. The source is a woman aged 60-75 years in good health.

This clonotype was observed a few times. The chain joins TRBV20-1 to TRBJ2-4, with 8 bases fitting TRBD2. This CDR3 has 14 residues. Germline V CDR1 and CDR2: DFQATT, SNEGSKA (reference sequence). V dropped 6 bases and J dropped 13; count of bases not matched to a gene: 17. DNA of the CDR3: TGCAGTGCCCTAGGGGGAGCGGGAGTAGGGGCCCAGTACTTC. As protein: CSALGGAGVGAQYF.

This clonotype was detected a few times. The J gene is TRBJ2-7, the V gene TRBV12-3 or TRBV12-4, with D tentatively TRBD2 (5 bases). The assigned J gene may be wrong: the sequence end matches TRBJ2-4 better. This CDR3 is built from 15 residues. Written as DNA, the CDR3 is TGTGCCAGCAGTTTAAGGGCGGGCGTGGTTTACATTCAGTACTTC. Protein product: CASSLRAGVVYIQYF.

This clonotype was detected a few times. The rearrangement links TRBV5-1 to TRBJ2-1; 7 positions match TRBD1. The J call may be in error: the DNA end matches TRBJ2-7 better. The CDR3 loop spans 15 amino acids. Germline V gene data show CDR1 as SGHRS and CDR2 as YFSETQ. The CDR3 bases are TGCGCCAGCAGCTTGGTTTCCGGACAGGCGGCAGAGCAGTACTTC. It translates to CASSLVSGQAAEQYF.

This clonotype has a handful of counts. The chain uses TRBV29-1 and TRBJ2-1, with D tentatively TRBD1 (5 bases). The CDR3 totals 12 residues. V lost 3 bases and J lost 5, with 8 bases in between. Germline CDR1 reads SQVTM; CDR2 reads ANQGSEA. The CDR3 sequence: CSVDRQNNEQFF. In nucleotides, the CDR3 is TGCAGCGTTGACAGACAGAACAATGAGCAGTTCTTC.

There are many counts of this clonotype. The chain's CDR3 is CASSLRPGHYEQYF. The CDR3 bases are TGTGCCAGCAGCTTAAGGCCAGGGCACTACGAGCAGTACTTC. V is TRBV13 and J is TRBJ2-7; a weak D match, TRBD1 (5 bases). The CDR3 consists of 14 residues. The V gene lost 2 bases and the J gene lost 3 bases, with 11 bases spanning the gap. CDR1 PRHDT and CDR2 FYEKMQ come from the germline V gene (reference sequence).

The chain is built from TRBV20-1 and TRBJ1-2, with TRBD1 as a possible D gene (6 bases). This CDR3 has 13 amino acids. Trimming pared 3 bases from V and 5 bases from J, leaving 13 bases between. CDR1 and CDR2 (germline): DFQATT, SNEGSKA (reference sequence). The CDR3 DNA is TGCAGTGCTAGTGGACAGTCCCTGTATGGCTACACCTTC. It encodes CSASGQSLYGYTF.

There are a few counts of this clonotype. The chain combines TRBV2 with TRBJ1-4, with 9 bases that match TRBD1. V lost 3 bases to trimming and J lost 6 bases; unmatched junction nucleotides: 8. The V gene's germline CDR1 is SNHLY and CDR2 FYNNEI. The CDR3 runs to 16 residues. The CDR3 sequence: CASSDWNRGPDEKLFF. CDR3 bases: TGTGCCAGCAGTGATTGGAACAGGGGGCCGGATGAAAAACTGTTTTTT.

The chain is built from TRBV9 and TRBJ2-1, with D tentatively TRBD2 (6 bases). The CDR3 spans 13 residues. Trimming took 6 bases from V and 7 from J, leaving 14 bases between them. Germline V gene sequence: CDR1 SGDLS, CDR2 YYNGEE. CDR3 protein: CASTPTGSNEQFF. CDR3 DNA: TGTGCCAGCACCCCAACCGGGAGTAATGAGCAGTTCTTC.

The chain joins TRBV10-3 to TRBJ2-7; TRBD2 is a possible D gene (6 bases). The CDR3 runs to 15 residues. The germline V gene has CDR1 ENHRY and CDR2 SYGVKD. The germline V and J ends were trimmed by 2 bases and 2 bases, with 13 bases remaining between them. The CDR3 is CAISEPSREAYEQYF. The CDR3 DNA sequence: TGTGCCATCAGTGAGCCGTCTAGGGAGGCCTACGAGCAGTACTTC.

This clonotype was found a few times. V usage is TRBV15 and J usage is TRBJ2-7; TRBD1 matches 7 bases. V was clipped by 3 bases and J by 2 bases; unmatched bases: 4. From germline, CDR1 is LNHNV and CDR2 YYDKDF (reference sequence). The CDR3 covers 14 residues. CDR3 sequence reads: CATSSRDRAYEQYF. The CDR3 coding sequence is TGTGCCACCAGCAGCCGAGACAGGGCCTACGAGCAGTACTTC.

This sequence joins TRBV4-1 and TRBJ2-5; D gene uncertain. Trimming pared 4 bases from V and 4 bases from J, leaving 10 bases between. Germline lookup yields CDR1 MGHRA and CDR2 YSYEKL. This CDR3 is 13 amino acids long. CDR3 coding DNA: TGCGCCAGCAGCCGACGGATGGGAGAGACCCAGTACTTC. It is translated as CASSRRMGETQYF.

The chain joins TRBV27 to TRBJ2-4, with D possibly being TRBD1 (6 bases). The J call may be incorrect, as the DNA end agrees better with TRBJ2-5. The CDR3 runs to 16 residues. CDR1 and CDR2 (germline): MNHEY, SMNVEV (reference sequence). DNA for the CDR3: TGTGCCAGCAGAGACTCCGGGACAAAAAGAAAAGAGACCCAGTACTTC. It encodes CASRDSGTKRKETQYF.

At least ten counts were recorded for this clonotype. The rearrangement joins TRBV29-1 to TRBJ2-1, with D possibly TRBD1 on 6 matching bases. V gave up 7 bases and J gave up 2 bases, with 9 bases separating them. CDR3 length equals 12 residues. From germline, CDR1 is SQVTM and CDR2 ANQGSEA. The CDR3 nucleotides are TGCAGCGGGACAGCCGCCTACAATGAGCAGTTCTTC. This encodes CSGTAAYNEQFF.

The J gene is TRBJ2-1, the V gene TRBV5-1, with TRBD2 matching over 8 bases. The CDR3 extends over 12 amino acids. Germline trimming cut 0 bases from V and 13 bases from J; bases unmatched to any gene: 3. Germline CDR1 is SGHRS and CDR2 is YFSETQ. The CDR3 DNA reads TGCGCCAGCAGCTTGGTGGGACTAGGCCAGTTCTTC. Its translation: CASSLVGLGQFF.

CDR3 region: CASSLGSRGSNYGYTF. CDR3 DNA sequence: TGCGCCAGCAGCTTGGGTTCCAGGGGGTCGAACTATGGCTACACCTTC. The genes are TRBV5-1 and TRBJ1-2; 7 nucleotides line up with TRBD1. The V segment lost 0 bases and the J segment 2 bases; nucleotides outside the gene matches: 7. Germline CDR1 and CDR2: SGHRS and YFSETQ. The CDR3 runs 16 residues. Combining the CDR3 with reference TRBV5-1 and TRBJ1-2 gives the whole variable domain KAGVTQTPRYLIKTRGQQVTLSCSPISGHRSVSWYQQTPGQGLQFLFEYFSETQRNKGNFPGRFSGRQFSNSRSEMNVSTLELGDSALYLCASSLGSRGSNYGYTFGSGTRLTVV.

This clonotype has just a few counts. The chain uses TRBV11-2 and TRBJ2-1; D not certain. V was clipped by 3 bases and J by 3 bases, with 6 bases between them. The germline gives CDR1 SGHAT, CDR2 FQNNGV. CDR3 length equals 13 residues. The CDR3 DNA reads as TGTGCCAGCAGCTTTGGGTACTACAATGAGCAGTTCTTC. This encodes CASSFGYYNEQFF.

J is TRBJ1-1 and V is TRBV28; TRBD1 is a possible D gene (5 bases). The germline V gene has CDR1 MDHEN and CDR2 SYDVKM. The CDR3 contains 14 residues. The V end lost 7 bases, the J end lost 1 base, and 13 bases lay between the germline ends. Written as DNA, the CDR3 is TGTGCCAGCAAGCTTTTAGACAGGAACACTGAAGCTTTCTTT. Amino acids: CASKLLDRNTEAFF.

V and J are TRBV24-1 and TRBJ2-5; the match to TRBD1 covers 10 bases. The CDR3 extends over 17 amino acids. J lost 2 bases, V lost 0 bases, and 5 bases had no gene match. CDR1 is KGHDR, CDR2 SFDVKD, per germline. The CDR3 reads CATSDLQMGQGQETQYF. CDR3 nucleotide sequence: TGTGCCACCAGTGATTTGCAGATGGGACAGGGGCAAGAGACCCAGTACTTC.

This clonotype showed up just a few times. The rearrangement uses TRBV2 and TRBJ2-7; D is perhaps TRBD2 (5 bases). This CDR3 has 15 amino acids. V was clipped by 0 bases and J by 2 bases, with 11 bases between them. Germline assignment: CDR1 SNHLY and CDR2 FYNNEI. The CDR3 DNA reads as TGTGCCAGCAGTGAAGCGAGCGGCAATACCTACGAGCAGTACTTC. This sequence encodes CASSEASGNTYEQYF.

The CDR3, as DNA: TGCGCCAGCAGCCAGGGTGCGCAACCCACAGATACGCAGTATTTT. It codes for CASSQGAQPTDTQYF. V is TRBV4-1 and J is TRBJ2-3, with D unclear. V lost 3 bases and J lost 2, with 12 bases in between. The CDR3 spans 15 residues. Per the germline V gene, CDR1 is MGHRA and CDR2 is YSYEKL.

The chain combines TRBV10-2 with TRBJ2-1; 7 positions match TRBD2. CDR3 length equals 13 residues. The trim removed 4 bases at V and 8 bases at J, leaving 5 bases unmatched. Per germline, CDR1 WSHSY and CDR2 SAAADI. Written as DNA, the CDR3 is TGCGCCAGCAGTGGGACTAGAAGGGATGAGCAGTTCTTC. Protein product: CASSGTRRDEQFF.

V is TRBV14 and J is TRBJ2-5; 8 bases are a match to TRBD2. The V gene's germline CDR1 is SGHDN and CDR2 FVKESK. The CDR3 has 15 residues. The J segment lost 4 bases and the V segment lost 3 bases, leaving 7 bases of the junction unmatched. The CDR3 loop reads CASSHSGTRGETQYF. CDR3 nucleotides: TGTGCCAGCAGCCATTCCGGGACTAGGGGAGAGACCCAGTACTTC. Together with reference TRBV14 and TRBJ2-5, the CDR3 gives the full variable domain: EAGVTQFPSHSVIEKGQTVTLRCDPISGHDNLYWYRRVMGKEIKFLLHFVKESKQDESGMPNNRFLAERTGGTYSTLKVQPAELEDSGVYFCASSHSGTRGETQYFGPGTRLLVL.

This clonotype has at least ten counts. The CDR3 is CASSVDEETQYF. The DNA of the CDR3 is TGTGCCAGCAGCGTAGACGAGGAGACCCAGTACTTC. The chain has TRBV9 and TRBJ2-5, with D unresolved. V gave up 0 bases and J gave up 5 bases, with 5 bases separating them. Looked up from germline, CDR1 is SGDLS and CDR2 is YYNGEE. The CDR3 sequence is 12 residues long.

The chain uses TRBV7-2 and TRBJ2-1, with D uncertain. Germline CDR1 SGHTA, CDR2 FQGNSA. V was cut by 3 bases and J by 6 bases, with 9 bases left in between. The CDR3 sequence is 13 residues long. Here the CDR3 reads CASSLQDSNEQFF. In DNA, the CDR3 is TGTGCCAGCAGCTTGCAGGATTCCAATGAGCAGTTCTTC.

The genes are TRBV11-2 and TRBJ1-2, with a possible D match to TRBD1 (5 bases). V was pared by 0 bases and J by 0 bases, with 8 bases between. Germline-derived CDR1 and CDR2 are SGHAT and FQNNGV. This CDR3 is built from 15 residues. The CDR3 sequence is CASSLDLGANYGYTF. CDR3 in DNA: TGTGCCAGCAGCTTAGATCTAGGGGCTAACTATGGCTACACCTTC.

This clonotype was counted between two and nine times. This chain uses TRBV7-6 with TRBJ2-5; tentatively, D is TRBD1 (5 bases). Trimming stripped 1 base from V and 7 bases from J, with 10 bases between. This CDR3 has 13 amino acids. From germline, CDR1 is SGHVS and CDR2 FNYEAQ. In DNA form, the CDR3 reads TGTGCCAGCAGCTTAGAGGGGCATGGGACCCAGTACTTC. Protein: CASSLEGHGTQYF.

The chain uses TRBV5-1 and TRBJ2-3; TRBD1 is a possible D gene (6 bases). The V end lost 5 bases, the J end lost 2 bases, and 18 bases lay between the germline ends. The CDR3 has 16 amino acids. The germline V gene encodes CDR1 SGHRS and CDR2 YFSETQ. In DNA, the CDR3 is TGCGCCAGCAGAGGGGGATGGACAAAATCCACAGATACGCAGTATTTT. Its translation: CASRGGWTKSTDTQYF. Drawing the rest from reference TRBV5-1 and TRBJ2-3, the complete variable domain is KAGVTQTPRYLIKTRGQQVTLSCSPISGHRSVSWYQQTPGQGLQFLFEYFSETQRNKGNFPGRFSGRQFSNSRSEMNVSTLELGDSALYLCASRGGWTKSTDTQYFGPGTRLTVL.

This clonotype has a handful of counts. V is TRBV2 and J is TRBJ2-6; the D is unclear. The CDR3 is 15 amino acids. Germline CDR1 is SNHLY and CDR2 is FYNNEI. Trimming stripped 4 bases from V and 1 base from J, with 8 bases between. The chain's CDR3 is CASSAGPSGANVLTF. The CDR3 bases are TGTGCCAGCAGTGCCGGGCCTTCTGGGGCCAACGTCCTGACTTTC.

This clonotype was found a few times. Given a much more abundant clone one base away, this may be a read error. This sequence joins TRBV9 and TRBJ2-5; D might be TRBD1 (6 bases). The J call is in doubt because the DNA end fits TRBJ2-7 better. Germline CDR1 reads SGDLS; CDR2 reads YYNGEE. CDR3 length: 15 amino acids. The CDR3 is CASSGAGTPLDEQYF. The CDR3 region has the DNA TGTGCCAGCAGCGGAGCCGGGACACCCCTGGACGAGCAGTACTTC.

This clonotype was observed once. The rearrangement joins TRBV29-1 to TRBJ2-7; D remains ambiguous. The CDR3 loop spans 13 amino acids. Germline V gene data show CDR1 as SQVTM and CDR2 as ANQGSEA. V was trimmed by 1 base and J by 7 bases, leaving 14 bases between them. DNA of the CDR3: TGCAGCGTTGAAGGCCCAGCGACGGGTGAGCAGTACTTC. It yields the protein CSVEGPATGEQYF.